This T cell receptor (beta chain) was found in a study of radiotherapy plus CTLA-4 blockade in lung cancer. About the research overall: Objective responses emerged in 18% of patients, and around 31% attained disease control. Notes on the study in general: According to reports, early shifts in blood T cell clones, alongside interferon-beta, forecast response most accurately. Following radiotherapy plus ipilimumab, tumor-derived TCR clones expanded in the blood.

Clones were sequenced by immunoSEQ multiplex PCR, and TCRdb holds only the in-frame ones, with some missing. The sample consists of about 33,000 clones, around four fifths of them appearing once. This clone was seen just once. Its antigen is still unknown. Chemo-refractory metastatic non-small-cell lung cancer patients underwent focal radiation alongside CTLA-4 blockade with ipilimumab. Germline V gene lookup returns CDR1 SEHNR and CDR2 FQNEAQ (reference sequence). V lost 5 bases, J lost 0 bases, and 20 bases lay in between. The length of the CDR3 is 18 residues. This chain joins TRBV7-9 and TRBJ1-3; perhaps TRBD1 as D (6 bases). Sequenced material: peripheral blood, taken from a patient treated with radiotherapy plus ipilimumab. This receptor was taken from a human donor with non-small cell lung cancer that progressed on radiotherapy plus ipilimumab. The CDR3 coding sequence is TGTGCCAGCAGCCCACGGACAGCCCAGTATAACTCTGGAAACACCATATATTTT. This sequence encodes CASSPRTAQYNSGNTIYF. The full variable domain, its missing parts supplied by reference TRBV7-9 and TRBJ1-3, is DTGVSQNPRHKITKRGQNVTFRCDPISEHNRLYWYRQTLGQGPEFLTYFQNEAQLEKSRLLSDRFSAERPKGSFSTLEIQRTEQGDSAMYLCASSPRTAQYNSGNTIYFGEGSWLTVV.